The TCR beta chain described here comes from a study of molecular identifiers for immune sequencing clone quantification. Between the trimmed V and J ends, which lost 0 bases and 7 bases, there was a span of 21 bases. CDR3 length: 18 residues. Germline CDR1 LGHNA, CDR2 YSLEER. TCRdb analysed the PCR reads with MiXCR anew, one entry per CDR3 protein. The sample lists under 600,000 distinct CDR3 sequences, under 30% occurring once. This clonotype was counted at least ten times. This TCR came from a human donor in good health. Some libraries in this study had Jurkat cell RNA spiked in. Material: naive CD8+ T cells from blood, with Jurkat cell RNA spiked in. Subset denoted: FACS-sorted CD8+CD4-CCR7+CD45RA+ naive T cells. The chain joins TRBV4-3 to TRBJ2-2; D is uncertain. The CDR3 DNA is TGCGCCAGCAGCCAAGATCAGGTCCTGGGAAATGCGATCGGGGAGCTGTTTTTT. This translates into CASSQDQVLGNAIGELFF.